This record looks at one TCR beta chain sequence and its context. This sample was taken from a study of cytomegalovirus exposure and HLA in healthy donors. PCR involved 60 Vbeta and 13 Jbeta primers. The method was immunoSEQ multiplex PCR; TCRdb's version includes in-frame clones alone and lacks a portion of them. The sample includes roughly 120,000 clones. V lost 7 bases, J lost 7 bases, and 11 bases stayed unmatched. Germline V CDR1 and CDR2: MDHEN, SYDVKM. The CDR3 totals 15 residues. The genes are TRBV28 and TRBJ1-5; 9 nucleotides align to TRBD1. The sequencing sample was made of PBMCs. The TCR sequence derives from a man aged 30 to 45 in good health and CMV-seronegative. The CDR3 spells CASKLGGTGRQPQHF. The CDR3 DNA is TGTGCCAGCAAGCTGGGTGGGACAGGGCGCCAGCCCCAGCATTTT.